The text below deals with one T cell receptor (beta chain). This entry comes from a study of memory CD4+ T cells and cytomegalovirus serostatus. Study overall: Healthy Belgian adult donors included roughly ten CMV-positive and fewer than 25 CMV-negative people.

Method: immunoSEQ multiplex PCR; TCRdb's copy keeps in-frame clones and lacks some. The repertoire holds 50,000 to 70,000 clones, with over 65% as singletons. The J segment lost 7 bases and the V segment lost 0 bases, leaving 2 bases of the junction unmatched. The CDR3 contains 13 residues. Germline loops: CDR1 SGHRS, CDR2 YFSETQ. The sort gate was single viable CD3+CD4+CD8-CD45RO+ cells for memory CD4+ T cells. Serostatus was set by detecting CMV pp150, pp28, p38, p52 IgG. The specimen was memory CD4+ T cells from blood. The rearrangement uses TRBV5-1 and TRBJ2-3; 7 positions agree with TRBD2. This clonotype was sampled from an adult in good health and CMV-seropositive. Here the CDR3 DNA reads TGCGCCAGCAGCTTGGCTAGCGGATATACGCAGTATTTT. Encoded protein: CASSLASGYTQYF.